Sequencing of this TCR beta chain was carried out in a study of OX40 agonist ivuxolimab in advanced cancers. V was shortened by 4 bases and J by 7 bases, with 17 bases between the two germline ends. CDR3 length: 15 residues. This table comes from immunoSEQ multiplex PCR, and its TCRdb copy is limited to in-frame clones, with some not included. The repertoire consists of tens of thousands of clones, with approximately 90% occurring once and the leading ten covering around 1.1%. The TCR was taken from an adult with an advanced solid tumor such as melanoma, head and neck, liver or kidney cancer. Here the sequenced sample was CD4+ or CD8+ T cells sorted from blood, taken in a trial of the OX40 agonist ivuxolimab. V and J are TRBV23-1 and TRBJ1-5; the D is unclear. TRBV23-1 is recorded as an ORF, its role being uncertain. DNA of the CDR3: TGCGCCAGCAGTCGGGAAAGGAGGGTCGGACAGCCCCAGCATTTT. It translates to CASSRERRVGQPQHF.